This record covers a single T cell receptor beta chain. The sample belongs to a study of control samples from healthy donors and cancer patients. TCRdb's copy holds only in-frame clones and misses some; the assay was immunoSEQ multiplex PCR. Among about 86,000 clones listed, over 85% were seen once. The CDR3 spans 15 residues. Germline V gene lookup returns CDR1 KGHDR and CDR2 SFDVKD. V dropped 5 bases and J dropped 4; count of bases not matched to a gene: 9. The chain links TRBV24-1 to TRBJ1-2; 7 nucleotides agree with TRBD1. This sequence was found in a young woman in good health. Sample: blood. This CDR3 reads CATSANDDRAYGYTF. CDR3 nucleotide sequence: TGTGCCACCAGTGCCAACGACGACAGGGCCTATGGCTACACCTTC.